Listed here are 6 T cell receptor beta chains from one sample, sequenced in a study of shared clonotypes between healthy human individuals. CD45RO negativity and positive selection for CCR7 defined naive CD8 cells, a population that excluded terminally differentiated effector memory CD45RA+ cells. The method was immunoSEQ multiplex PCR; TCRdb's version includes in-frame clones alone and lacks a portion of them. The sample lists roughly 2.1 million clones; approximately 94% were seen once. The sample was naive CD8+ T cells from PBMCs. The receptor source for this set is a man between 18 and 35 years old in good health. Some clones in this sample may be carry-over from other donors' samples.

A single count supports this clone. V and J are TRBV7-2 and TRBJ2-5; TRBD1 matches 8 bases. This CDR3 comprises 15 residues. V shed 4 bases, J shed 5 bases, and the junction held 9 bases outside the gene matches. The germline CDR1 and CDR2 sequences are SGHTA and FQGNSA. The CDR3 bases are TGTGCCAGCAGCTCAGACAAACGGACAGGGGAGACCCAGTACTTC. This encodes CASSSDKRTGETQYF.

This chain links TRBV4-3 with TRBJ2-3; 12 bases are a match to TRBD2. CDR1 and CDR2 from the germline V gene are LGHNA and YSLEER. This CDR3 region has 18 residues. The ends lost 0 bases at V and 4 bases at J; junction bases unmatched: 8. CDR3 nucleotides: TGCGCCAGCAGCCAAGATCGCCTAGCGGGAGGGGTCGCAGATACGCAGTATTTT. This codes for CASSQDRLAGGVADTQYF.

The V and J genes are TRBV9 and TRBJ1-3; D perhaps matches TRBD1 (5 bases). The CDR3 sequence is 16 residues long. Trimming left V 4 bases short and J 0 bases short, with 14 bases between. In germline, CDR1 is SGDLS, CDR2 YYNGEE. CDR3 sequence reads: CASSPGPPFSGNTIYF. The CDR3 nucleotides read TGTGCCAGCAGCCCGGGACCACCGTTCTCTGGAAACACCATATATTTT.

Remarks on this clone: The sample has other DNA sequences that encode this CDR3 too. The chain links TRBV13 to TRBJ2-1; no clear D gene. CDR1 PRHDT and CDR2 FYEKMQ come from the germline V gene (reference sequence). The CDR3 contains 12 residues. V was cut by 2 bases and J by 7 bases, with 6 bases left in between. The CDR3 protein is CASSLSRNEQFF. The CDR3 DNA reads as TGTGCCAGCAGCTTAAGTAGGAATGAGCAGTTCTTC.

The chain is built from TRBV28 and TRBJ2-2; possibly TRBD2 for D (5 bases). V shed 3 bases and J shed 8 bases, with 13 bases lying between them. The CDR3 runs 14 residues. Germline CDR1 and CDR2: MDHEN and SYDVKM. CDR3 nucleotide sequence: TGTGCCAGCAGTTTGAAGGGAGCAACAGGGGAGCTGTTTTTT. The encoded protein is CASSLKGATGELFF.

V usage is TRBV2 and J usage is TRBJ1-5; perhaps TRBD1 as D (6 bases). V dropped 6 bases and J dropped 3 bases, with 18 bases sitting between them. The CDR3 loop spans 16 amino acids. Germline CDR1 is SNHLY and CDR2 is FYNNEI. This CDR3 reads CASSPEGGEYNQPQHF. CDR3 in DNA: TGTGCCAGCAGCCCCGAGGGGGGAGAATACAATCAGCCCCAGCATTTT.